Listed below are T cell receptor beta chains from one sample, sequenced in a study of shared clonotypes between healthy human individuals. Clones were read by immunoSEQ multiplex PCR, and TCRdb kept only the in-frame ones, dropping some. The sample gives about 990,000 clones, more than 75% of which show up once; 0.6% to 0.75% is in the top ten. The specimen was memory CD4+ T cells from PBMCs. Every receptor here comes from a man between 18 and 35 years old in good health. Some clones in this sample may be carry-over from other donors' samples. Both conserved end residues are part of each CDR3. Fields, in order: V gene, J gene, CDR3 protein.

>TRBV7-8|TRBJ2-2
CASSPLGQGGNTGELFF
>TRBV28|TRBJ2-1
CASGQFSNEQFF
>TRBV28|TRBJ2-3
CASSFGGGSGRDTQYF
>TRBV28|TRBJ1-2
CASSLVSGYTF
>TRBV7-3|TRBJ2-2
CASSLTTTNTGELFF
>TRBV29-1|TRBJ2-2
CSVEVLAGSGELFF
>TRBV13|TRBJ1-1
CASSLGTGETEAFF
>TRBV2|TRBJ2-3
CASNSGGSTDTQYF
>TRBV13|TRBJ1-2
CASSLDSFRAGYTF
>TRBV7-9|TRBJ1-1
CASSLEPGQGTTEAFF
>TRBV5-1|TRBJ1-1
CASSLDPGGTEAFF
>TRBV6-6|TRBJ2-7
CASSLTAITYEQYF
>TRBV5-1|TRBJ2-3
CASSLVGRKTSDTQYF
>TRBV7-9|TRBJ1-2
CASSSPARVDGYTF